The rows below give T cell receptor beta chains drawn from one sample of a study of identical twins. TCRdb called the 5' RACE reads again in MiXCR, with one record for every CDR3 protein. The sample records approximately 500,000 distinct CDR3 sequences, 20% to 25% being singletons. These data also featured in a second study, about T cells expressing NK-cell markers.

What was sequenced was CD4+ T cells sorted from blood. The receptors come from a woman under 30 in good health. Both conserved end residues are part of each CDR3. Fields, in order: V gene, J gene, CDR3 protein.

V gene: TRBV10-2; J gene: TRBJ1-1; CDR3 protein: CASPTGEDTEAFF
V gene: TRBV2; J gene: TRBJ2-7; CDR3 protein: CASSEGVGYEQYF
V gene: TRBV12-3/TRBV12-4; J gene: TRBJ2-1; CDR3 protein: CASSLRADPTHEQFF
V gene: TRBV10-2; J gene: TRBJ2-7; CDR3 protein: CASLRGPPAYEQYF
V gene: TRBV12-3/TRBV12-4; J gene: TRBJ2-2; CDR3 protein: CASSGPQRGTGELFF
V gene: TRBV10-2; J gene: TRBJ2-3; CDR3 protein: CASKQSTDTQYF
V gene: TRBV12-3/TRBV12-4; J gene: TRBJ2-5; CDR3 protein: CASSFLSAQETQYF
V gene: TRBV12-3/TRBV12-4; J gene: TRBJ2-1; CDR3 protein: CASSTRQGINNEQFF
V gene: TRBV2; J gene: TRBJ2-7; CDR3 protein: CASLMGGQASYEQYF
V gene: TRBV20-1; J gene: TRBJ2-5; CDR3 protein: CSAQWGGETQYF
V gene: TRBV7-2; J gene: TRBJ2-5; CDR3 protein: CASSLGVGKTQYF
V gene: TRBV5-1; J gene: TRBJ2-7; CDR3 protein: CASSSHPRDSYYEQYF
V gene: TRBV4-3; J gene: TRBJ2-1; CDR3 protein: CASSQEGGAAMNEQFF
V gene: TRBV5-1; J gene: TRBJ2-3; CDR3 protein: CASSYGKPTDTQYF
V gene: TRBV25-1; J gene: TRBJ1-1; CDR3 protein: CASKAEMNTEAFF
V gene: TRBV18; J gene: TRBJ2-2; CDR3 protein: CASSPWQLNTGELFF
V gene: TRBV6-1; J gene: TRBJ1-1; CDR3 protein: CASTLGTEGNTEAFF
V gene: TRBV27; J gene: TRBJ2-1; CDR3 protein: CASSFSYRDEQFF
V gene: TRBV6-1; J gene: TRBJ1-4; CDR3 protein: CASSSGQGAVRGKLFF
V gene: TRBV4-2; J gene: TRBJ2-3; CDR3 protein: CASSQDLGGASSISTDTQYF
V gene: TRBV12-3/TRBV12-4; J gene: TRBJ2-3; CDR3 protein: CASSLRGGRTDTQYF
V gene: TRBV4-3; J gene: TRBJ2-1; CDR3 protein: CASSQAGLAVFNEQFF
V gene: TRBV4-1; J gene: TRBJ1-2; CDR3 protein: CASSQASGGVYGYTF
V gene: TRBV9; J gene: TRBJ2-2; CDR3 protein: CASSVVGRETGELFF
V gene: TRBV12-5; J gene: TRBJ2-6; CDR3 protein: CASGFQGPGANVLTF
V gene: TRBV4-2; J gene: TRBJ2-7; CDR3 protein: CASSQDMVYEQYF
V gene: TRBV29-1; J gene: TRBJ1-4; CDR3 protein: CSGGDEKLFF
V gene: TRBV2; J gene: TRBJ1-1; CDR3 protein: CASSVDRTEAFF
V gene: TRBV6-8; J gene: TRBJ2-7; CDR3 protein: CASSTRDRGTYEQYF
V gene: TRBV11-2; J gene: TRBJ2-3; CDR3 protein: CASSLSTSRKFTSTDTQYF
V gene: TRBV12-3/TRBV12-4; J gene: TRBJ2-4; CDR3 protein: CASSYTGTRGGRGSKNIQYF
V gene: TRBV3-1; J gene: TRBJ1-2; CDR3 protein: CASSQVSVGGYGYTF
V gene: TRBV20-1; J gene: TRBJ2-3; CDR3 protein: CSATGLHFKGQYF
V gene: TRBV5-1; J gene: TRBJ2-3; CDR3 protein: CASSQPGPDTQYF
V gene: TRBV12-3/TRBV12-4; J gene: TRBJ1-2; CDR3 protein: CASSPRYQGVNTF
V gene: TRBV20-1; J gene: TRBJ2-1; CDR3 protein: CSARGIRHEQFF
V gene: TRBV6-1; J gene: TRBJ2-1; CDR3 protein: CASSTLAGGKNEQFF
V gene: TRBV6-2/TRBV6-3; J gene: TRBJ2-1; CDR3 protein: CASSVSAAYNEQFF
V gene: TRBV18; J gene: TRBJ2-5; CDR3 protein: CASSPPGSTGQETQYF
V gene: TRBV18; J gene: TRBJ2-3; CDR3 protein: CASSPDITDTQYF
V gene: TRBV6-1; J gene: TRBJ2-7; CDR3 protein: CASSLGTGPGEQYF
V gene: TRBV4-2; J gene: TRBJ2-5; CDR3 protein: CASSQGQSGGQETQYF
V gene: TRBV9; J gene: TRBJ2-2; CDR3 protein: CASSELAGELFF
V gene: TRBV20-1; J gene: TRBJ2-7; CDR3 protein: CSATYPGHQYEQYF
V gene: TRBV25-1; J gene: TRBJ2-1; CDR3 protein: CASSIHSGRVGDEQFF
V gene: TRBV5-1; J gene: TRBJ2-1; CDR3 protein: CASSWGLAGGYEQFF
V gene: TRBV6-5; J gene: TRBJ2-2; CDR3 protein: CASSSDRVNTGELFF
V gene: TRBV10-3; J gene: TRBJ2-7; CDR3 protein: CAISLAGAFHEQYF
V gene: TRBV24-1; J gene: TRBJ2-1; CDR3 protein: CATSDSGTGKHNEQFF
V gene: TRBV4-3; J gene: TRBJ2-7; CDR3 protein: CASSQDRYYEQYF
V gene: TRBV9; J gene: TRBJ2-7; CDR3 protein: CASSVVPYYEQYF
V gene: TRBV15; J gene: TRBJ2-7; CDR3 protein: CATSPAGNGLYEQYF